The present T cell receptor (beta chain) was sequenced within a study of cytomegalovirus exposure and HLA in healthy donors. Study-level information: T cells numbering about 200 million yielded roughly 120 million unique TCR beta sequences in an earlier analysis. Study-wide results and limits: More clonal expansion characterized HLA-associated TCR beta chains than equally common others in a later analysis. In a later analysis, most CMV-associated TCR beta chains appeared HLA-restricted.

The PCR employed 60 Vbeta primers together with 13 Jbeta primers. The assay was immunoSEQ multiplex PCR, and TCRdb's table has in-frame clones only and misses some. The sample lists some 180,000 clones, approximately 70% occurring once. Points on this clone: Its antigen is not identified.

The sequencing sample was made of PBMCs. This TCR was recovered from a woman under 40 in good health and CMV-seronegative.

CDR3 loop: CASSVSQGVNTEAFF. CDR3 bases: TGTGCCAGCTCAGTATCACAGGGCGTGAACACTGAAGCTTTCTTT. This chain links TRBV18 with TRBJ1-1; TRBD1 is a possible D gene (6 bases). CDR3 length: 15 residues. V lost 5 bases and J 0 bases, leaving 13 bases between the germline ends. From germline, CDR1 is KGHSH and CDR2 LQKENI.